Listed here are 4 T cell receptor beta chains from one sample, sequenced in a study of brain T cells in children with intractable seizures. Specified time point: blood from clinic visit 5 months post-surgery; TSC patient then seizure free. TCRdb's copy holds only in-frame clones and misses some; the assay was immunoSEQ multiplex PCR. The sample holds 300,000 to 400,000 clones, about 93% seen once. Sequenced material: peripheral blood, taken roughly 5 months after surgery. These receptors came from a boy under two years old with tuberous sclerosis and intractable seizures.

Written as DNA, the CDR3 is TGCAGCGTTGCCGTGGGGGGTGAGCAGTTCTTC. Its protein product is CSVAVGGEQFF. The chain couples TRBV29-1 to TRBJ2-1; D might be TRBD2 (6 bases). The germline V gene has CDR1 SQVTM and CDR2 ANQGSEA. The CDR3 consists of 11 residues. The ends were cut back, 4 bases at V and 9 bases at J, with 10 bases in the middle.

This chain links TRBV7-8 with TRBJ2-7, with 9 bases aligning to TRBD1. Trimming at V came to 1 base and at J to 3 bases, leaving 13 bases not matched to a gene. The V gene's germline CDR1 is SGHVS and CDR2 FQNEAQ. CDR3 length: 18 residues. The CDR3 here is CASSLEPAPATGGYEQYF. CDR3 DNA sequence: TGTGCCAGCAGCTTAGAGCCAGCCCCCGCGACAGGGGGCTACGAGCAGTACTTC.

The chain recombines TRBV15 with TRBJ1-1, with D hard to call. CDR1 and CDR2 (germline): LNHNV, YYDKDF (reference sequence). This CDR3 has 12 amino acids. Deletions cut 5 bases from V and 7 bases from J, with 11 bases between. DNA for the CDR3: TGTGCCACCAGCCTTCGGGCAAGTGAAGCTTTCTTT. Its protein is CATSLRASEAFF.

This rearrangement joins TRBV13 to TRBJ2-7; D might be TRBD2 (6 bases). Trimming stripped 0 bases from V and 3 bases from J, with 12 bases between. Per germline, CDR1 PRHDT and CDR2 FYEKMQ (reference sequence). This CDR3 is 15 amino acids long. As DNA, the CDR3 is TGTGCCAGCAGCTTAGGCCCGGGGGTGAACTACGAGCAGTACTTC. It codes for CASSLGPGVNYEQYF.